This TCR beta chain was captured in a study of sequential checkpoint blockade in melanoma. This CDR3 has 16 amino acids. With 3 bases clipped from V and 3 bases from J, the junction kept 11 bases outside the gene matches. Germline CDR1 and CDR2: GTSNPN and SVGIG (reference sequence). Specified treatment: randomized to nivolumab then ipilimumab (arm A) or the reverse (arm B). TCRdb keeps only in-frame clones here, not all; method: immunoSEQ multiplex PCR. The repertoire consists of over 20,000 clones, with roughly 80% occurring once and the leading ten covering 27%. Sequences were derived from CD8+ T cells sorted from blood (inferred from file names), sampled from a patient given nivolumab and ipilimumab in sequence. The gene calls are TRBV30 and TRBJ2-7; TRBD1 matches at 10 bases. The sequence was collected from a human donor with melanoma. The CDR3 DNA sequence: TGTGCCTGGAGAGACAAACCGGGACAGGGGTTCTACGAGCAGTACTTC. Translated, it gives CAWRDKPGQGFYEQYF.